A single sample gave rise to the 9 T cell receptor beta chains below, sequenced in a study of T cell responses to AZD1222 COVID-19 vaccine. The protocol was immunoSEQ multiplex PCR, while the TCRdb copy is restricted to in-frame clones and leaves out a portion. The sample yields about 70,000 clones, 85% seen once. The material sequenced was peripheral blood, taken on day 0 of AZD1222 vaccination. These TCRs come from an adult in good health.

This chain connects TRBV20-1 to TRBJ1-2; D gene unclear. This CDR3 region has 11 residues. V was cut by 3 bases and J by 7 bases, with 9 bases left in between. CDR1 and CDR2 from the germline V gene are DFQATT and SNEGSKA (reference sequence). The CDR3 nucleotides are TGCAGTGCTAGGGCCCAGGCTGGCTACACCTTC. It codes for CSARAQAGYTF.

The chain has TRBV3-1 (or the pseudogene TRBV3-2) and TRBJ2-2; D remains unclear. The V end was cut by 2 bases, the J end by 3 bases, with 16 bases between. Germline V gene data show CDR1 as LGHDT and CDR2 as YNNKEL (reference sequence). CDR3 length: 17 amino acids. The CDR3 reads CASSQLRGWADTGELFF. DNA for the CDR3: TGTGCCAGCAGCCAACTTCGAGGTTGGGCTGACACCGGGGAGCTGTTTTTT.

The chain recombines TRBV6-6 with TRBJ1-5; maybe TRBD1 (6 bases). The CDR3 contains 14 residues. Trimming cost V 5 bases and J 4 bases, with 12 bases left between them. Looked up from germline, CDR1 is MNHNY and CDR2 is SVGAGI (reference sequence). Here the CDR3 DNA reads TGTGCCAGCAGTACGGAGGGGGAAAATCAGCCCCAGCATTTT. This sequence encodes CASSTEGENQPQHF.

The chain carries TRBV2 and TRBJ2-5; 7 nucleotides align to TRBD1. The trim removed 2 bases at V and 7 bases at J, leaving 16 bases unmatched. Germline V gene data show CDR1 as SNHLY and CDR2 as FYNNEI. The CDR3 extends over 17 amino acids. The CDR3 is CASSELGGSAAGGTQYF. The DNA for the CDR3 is TGTGCCAGCAGTGAACTGGGTGGCAGTGCGGCAGGGGGGACCCAGTACTTC.

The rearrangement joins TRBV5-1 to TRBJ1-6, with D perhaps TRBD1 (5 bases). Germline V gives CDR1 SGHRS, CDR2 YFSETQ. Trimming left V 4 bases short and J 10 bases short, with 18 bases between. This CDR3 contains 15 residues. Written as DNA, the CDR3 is TGCGCCAGCAGCGAGGTGGGGGGAATACTATCACCCCTCCACTTT. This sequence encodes CASSEVGGILSPLHF.

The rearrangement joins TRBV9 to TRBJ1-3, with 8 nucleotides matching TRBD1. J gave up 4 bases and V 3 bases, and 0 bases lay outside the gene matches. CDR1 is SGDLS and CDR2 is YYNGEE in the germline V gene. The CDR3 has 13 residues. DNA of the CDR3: TGTGCCAGCAGCGCAGGGGGCGGAAACACCATATATTTT. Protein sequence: CASSAGGGNTIYF.

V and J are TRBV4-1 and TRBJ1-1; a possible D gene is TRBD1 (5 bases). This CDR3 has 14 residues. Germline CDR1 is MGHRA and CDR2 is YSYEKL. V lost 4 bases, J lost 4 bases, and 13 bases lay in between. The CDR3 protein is CASSPRTGGTEAFF. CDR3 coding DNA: TGCGCCAGCAGCCCCCGGACGGGGGGCACTGAAGCTTTCTTT.

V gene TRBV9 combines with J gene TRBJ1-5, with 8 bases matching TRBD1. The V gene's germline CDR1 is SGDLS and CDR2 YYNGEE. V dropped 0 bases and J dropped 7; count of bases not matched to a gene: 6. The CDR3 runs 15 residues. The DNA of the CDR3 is TGTGCCAGCAGCGTAGCGGCAGGGGGCGAACAGCCCCAGCATTTT. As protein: CASSVAAGGEQPQHF.

CDR3 region: CASSQARLAGGDEQFF. DNA of the CDR3: TGTGCCAGCAGCCAGGCCAGACTAGCGGGGGGCGATGAGCAGTTCTTC. V gene TRBV3-1 (or the pseudogene TRBV3-2) combines with J gene TRBJ2-1; 13 bases are shared with TRBD2. Per the germline V gene, CDR1 is LGHDT and CDR2 is YNNKEL (reference sequence). This CDR3 spans 16 amino acids. V lost 3 bases to trimming and J lost 8 bases; unmatched junction nucleotides: 7.